The sequence of this T cell receptor (beta chain) was determined in a study of blood T cells in healthy people across ages. With a J-beta primer mix and a sample-barcoded 5' primer, a second PCR ran about 7 to 11 cycles. TCRdb passed the 5' RACE reads through MiXCR, listing each CDR3 protein once. The sample has 1.5 million to 2 million distinct CDR3 sequences; about 39% are singletons. Germline values: CDR1 LGHNA, CDR2 YSLEER. The CDR3 is 15 amino acids. Trimming pared 4 bases from V and 6 bases from J, leaving 17 bases between. The sequencing sample was made of blood. The chain has TRBV4-3 and TRBJ2-3; D is undetermined. This receptor was identified in a human donor in good health. The CDR3 spells CASSPYPRSGDTQYF. The CDR3 DNA is TGCGCCAGCAGCCCCTACCCCAGGTCCGGTGATACGCAGTATTTT.